This T cell receptor beta chain derives from a study of radiotherapy plus CTLA-4 blockade in lung cancer. Whole-study context: Objective responses were recorded in 15% to 20% of patients, with disease control recorded in 30% to 35%. General study points: Early blood T cell clone changes and increased post-radiation serum interferon-beta were reportedly the strongest response predictors. Expansion of tumor-derived TCR clones was observed in blood after radiotherapy plus ipilimumab.

TCRdb's table, derived via immunoSEQ multiplex PCR, lists solely in-frame clones and lacks some. This sample yields 45,000 or so clones, of which roughly 76% are seen a single time; more than 6.5% belongs to the top ten. This clone was detected once. As yet, its antigen is unknown. Lung cancer patients with chemo-refractory metastatic non-small-cell disease were given focal radiation plus CTLA-4 blockade with ipilimumab. The sequence was obtained from a human donor with non-small cell lung cancer who had stable disease on radiotherapy plus ipilimumab. Sequences were derived from peripheral blood, sampled from a patient treated with radiotherapy plus ipilimumab.

The CDR3 coding sequence is TGCGCCAGCAGTGATGGAAGGGTAGGTGACACTGAAGCTTTCTTT. This gives the protein CASSDGRVGDTEAFF. The chain has TRBV10-2 and TRBJ1-1; D not certain. This CDR3 contains 15 residues. The V gene's germline CDR1 is WSHSY and CDR2 SAAADI. The V end was cut by 3 bases, the J end by 3 bases, with 14 bases between.